Below, 29 T cell receptor beta chains from the same sample are listed, as sequenced in a study of tumor-infiltrating lymphocytes in oesophageal squamous cell carcinoma. TCRdb fed the PCR reads into MiXCR, producing one record per CDR3 protein. The table records about 19,000 distinct CDR3 sequences, 40% of them present only once. Sequenced: blood. The source of these receptors is a male donor with esophageal squamous cell carcinoma.

This clonotype has just a few counts. This sequence joins TRBV7-2 and TRBJ2-1; the D gene is possibly TRBD2 (5 bases). The DNA matches TRBJ2-7 better at its end, which makes the J call doubtful. Germline CDR1 is SGHTA and CDR2 is FQGNSA. The CDR3 is 16 residues long. DNA for the CDR3: TGTGCCAGCAGTATTATAAGGACGGGAAGCTCCTACGAGCAGTACTTC. This sequence encodes CASSIIRTGSSYEQYF.

The rearrangement uses TRBV7-4 and TRBJ2-5; maybe TRBD2 (5 bases). V was clipped by 3 bases and J by 4 bases, with 15 bases between them. The CDR3 runs to 15 residues. Per germline, CDR1 SGHVT and CDR2 SQSDAQ. The CDR3 here is CASSLYGSLGETQYF. In DNA, the CDR3 is TGTGCCAGCAGCTTGTATGGGAGCTTGGGAGAGACCCAGTACTTC.

This clonotype has at least ten counts. The genes are TRBV15 and TRBJ2-1; D might be TRBD1 or TRBD2, each matching 5 bases. V was cut by 3 bases and J by 7 bases, with 16 bases left in between. The germline CDR1 and CDR2 sequences are LNHNV and YYDKDF (reference sequence). The CDR3 contains 15 residues. This chain's CDR3 is CATSRGTDDRNEQFF. For the CDR3, the DNA is TGTGCCACCAGCAGGGGGACGGATGACAGAAATGAGCAGTTCTTC.

There are many counts of this clonotype. This rearrangement joins TRBV18 to TRBJ2-3; no reliable D call. Per the germline V gene, CDR1 is KGHSH and CDR2 is LQKENI. The CDR3 spans 14 residues. V lost 0 bases and J 3 bases, leaving 7 bases between the germline ends. The CDR3 DNA follows: TGTGCCAGCTCACCACCGACATTAACAGATACGCAGTATTTT. Its translation: CASSPPTLTDTQYF.

The CDR3, as DNA: TGTGCCAGCAAAAGGACTAGCGGGACCACGGGACCTAACGAGCAGTACTTC. It is translated as CASKRTSGTTGPNEQYF. The chain combines TRBV5-4 with TRBJ2-5; 12 nucleotides match TRBD2. Near its end, the DNA agrees better with TRBJ2-7, so the J call may be wrong. The CDR3 is 17 residues long. CDR1 and CDR2 from the germline V gene are SGHNT and YYREEE (reference sequence).

This clonotype has a count of ten or more. The rearrangement links TRBV2 to TRBJ2-5; D remains unclear. V gave up 2 bases and J gave up 2 bases, with 6 bases separating them. This CDR3 has 13 residues. CDR1 and CDR2 from the germline V gene are SNHLY and FYNNEI. The CDR3 spells CASSEMAQETQYF. The DNA for the CDR3 is TGTGCCAGCAGTGAAATGGCTCAAGAGACCCAGTACTTC. The full variable domain, completed using reference TRBV2 and TRBJ2-5, is EPEVTQTPSHQVTQMGQEVILRCVPISNHLYFYWYRQILGQKVEFLVSFYNNEISEKSEIFDDQFSVERPDGSNFTLKIRSTKLEDSAMYFCASSEMAQETQYFGPGTRLLVL.

This clonotype was counted once. Germline and junction disagree at one end, which may indicate a read error. The chain has TRBV12-3 or TRBV12-4 and TRBJ1-3; 7 bases agree with TRBD1. This CDR3 contains 16 residues. Written as DNA, the CDR3 is TGTGCCAGCAGTCCCGCCAGGGGGGGATTCGGAAACACCACATATTTT. This gives the protein CASSPARGGFGNTTYF.

This sequence joins TRBV7-2 and TRBJ1-1; unclear D gene. The assigned J gene may be wrong: the sequence end matches TRBJ2-7 better. Looked up from germline, CDR1 is SGHTA and CDR2 is FQGNSA. This CDR3 has 13 residues. The CDR3 is CASSLAATDEQYF. The CDR3 DNA follows: TGTGCCAGCAGCTTAGCGGCAACTGACGAGCAGTACTTC.

This chain connects TRBV7-8 to TRBJ2-1; D is undetermined. The DNA end is more similar to TRBJ2-7, so the J call may be wrong. The CDR3 runs to 15 residues. The germline V gene encodes CDR1 SGHVS and CDR2 FQNEAQ. The CDR3 sequence is CASSFGPLVGYEQYF. CDR3 nucleotides: TGTGCCAGCAGCTTCGGACCACTCGTCGGGTACGAGCAGTACTTC.

About this clonotype: No conserved phenylalanine or tryptophan ends this CDR3, so it is likely a read error. The DNA is left out, because the CDR3 cannot be placed on it with certainty; the CDR3 is given as TCRdb lists it. V and J are TRBV11-2 and TRBJ1-1. Germline CDR1 SGHAT, CDR2 FQNNGV. The CDR3 is made up of 17 amino acids, end residues included. This CDR3 is CASSRLAGATMSSSSAP.

This clonotype came up many times. This rearrangement joins TRBV12-3 or TRBV12-4 to TRBJ2-7; D is perhaps TRBD1 (6 bases). This CDR3 spans 13 amino acids. The germline V and J ends were trimmed by 5 bases and 5 bases, with 13 bases remaining between them. The CDR3 DNA is TGTGCCAGCAGTATCCGGGACATCCACGAGCAGTACTTC. It specifies CASSIRDIHEQYF.

This clonotype has a count of ten or more. The chain has TRBV5-6 and TRBJ2-6, with D possibly matching TRBD2 (5 bases). Germline CDR1 is SGHDT and CDR2 is YYEEEE. Trimming shortened V by 4 bases and J by 4 bases, and 12 bases separated the two germline ends. CDR3 length equals 15 residues. CDR3 protein: CASSPRLAGANVLTF. CDR3 coding DNA: TGTGCCAGCAGCCCGCGGTTAGCGGGGGCCAACGTCCTGACTTTC.

This clonotype was found many times. The J gene is TRBJ2-5, the V gene TRBV18; TRBD1 aligns across 9 bases. The CDR3 loop spans 17 amino acids. From germline, CDR1 is KGHSH and CDR2 LQKENI. The trim removed 0 bases at V and 4 bases at J, leaving 9 bases unmatched. CDR3 bases: TGTGCCAGCTCACCACCTCGTACCGGGACAGGGCTAGAGACCCAGTACTTC. It specifies CASSPPRTGTGLETQYF.

The chain has TRBV21-1 and TRBJ2-5; the table's D call, TRBD2, has no DNA check behind it. The DNA end is more similar to TRBJ2-7, so the J call may be wrong. TRBV21-1 is flagged as a pseudogene. There are 15 residues in the CDR3. The CDR3 coding sequence is TGTGCCAGCGACCCGGGGGGGACTAGTATACACGAGCAGTACTTC. Translation gives CASDPGGTSIHEQYF.

For the CDR3, the DNA is TGTGCCAGTACCAAGCAGGGACAGTCCCTGTGGGGCTATGGCTACACCTTC. It encodes CASTKQGQSLWGYGYTF. This chain connects TRBV19 to TRBJ1-2; 7 bases fit TRBD1. The V gene's germline CDR1 is LNHDA and CDR2 SQIVND (reference sequence). V was clipped by 7 bases and J by 4 bases; unmatched bases: 18. This CDR3 region has 17 residues. Looking up the rest from reference TRBV19 and TRBJ1-2 gives the full variable domain: DGGITQSPKYLFRKEGQNVTLSCEQNLNHDAMYWYRQDPGQGLRLIYYSQIVNDFQKGDIAEGYSVSREKKESFPLTVTSAQKNPTAFYLCASTKQGQSLWGYGYTFGSGTRLTVV.

This clonotype appeared a few times. The V call is TRBV7-6, the J call TRBJ2-4, with unresolved D. The end of the DNA fits TRBJ2-5 better, so the J call may be wrong. The CDR3 is 11 residues long. Per the germline V gene, CDR1 is SGHVS and CDR2 is FNYEAQ. The CDR3 reads CASSPGGTQYF. CDR3 bases: TGTGCCAGCAGCCCTGGTGGGACCCAGTACTTC.

Note on this clonotype: Germline and junction disagree at one end, which may indicate a read error. This chain links TRBV7-6 with TRBJ2-3; D uncertain. Per germline, CDR1 SGHVS and CDR2 FNYEAQ. The CDR3 contains 13 residues. The CDR3, as DNA: TGTGCCAGCAGCTTAGAGATCCCGGATACGCTGTATTTT. Its translation is CASSLEIPDTLYF.

Details on this clonotype: Sequence at one end of the junction differs from germline and may be a read error. The rearrangement joins TRBV7-3 to TRBJ2-5, with 10 bases matching TRBD2. Germline CDR1 reads SGHTA; CDR2 reads FQGTGA. The CDR3 totals 15 residues. The DNA for the CDR3 is TGTGTCAGCAGCCAAGCGGGAGGGGGCTACAATGAGCAGGACTTC. Protein: CVSSQAGGGYNEQDF.

In its sample, this clonotype was seen once. This is likely a read error, given that the CDR3 carries no conserved phenylalanine or tryptophan at its end. It is unclear where the CDR3 begins or ends on the DNA, so no DNA is shown, and the CDR3 is as TCRdb lists it. V and J are TRBV5-1 and TRBJ2-7; the table's D gene call, TRBD1, was not cross checked with the DNA. The CDR3 sequence runs 9 residues, both termini included. Germline CDR1 is SGHRS and CDR2 is YFSETQ. The CDR3 is CASSLARDS.

This clonotype was counted ten times or more. V and J are TRBV6-1 and TRBJ2-1, with TRBD2 matching 8 bases. The DNA matches TRBJ2-7 better at its end, which makes the J call doubtful. CDR3 length equals 13 residues. Germline assignment: CDR1 MNHNS and CDR2 SASEGT. In nucleotides, the CDR3 is TGTGCCAGTCATAACCGGGGGGGGAACGAGCAGTACTTC. Translation gives CASHNRGGNEQYF.

This clonotype has a count of ten or more. The rearrangement joins TRBV5-5 to TRBJ1-2, with D perhaps matching TRBD1 (5 bases). This CDR3 spans 14 amino acids. Germline lookup yields CDR1 SGHKS and CDR2 YYEKEE (reference sequence). The V end was cut by 4 bases, the J end by 2 bases, with 12 bases between. The CDR3 coding sequence is TGTGCCAGCAGCGTTAATGGACAAAACTATGGCTACACCTTC. Translating gives CASSVNGQNYGYTF.

This clonotype came up many times. A much larger clone differs by one base, so this may be a read error. The genes are TRBV7-6 and TRBJ2-7, with 9 bases aligning to TRBD2. From germline, CDR1 is SGHVS and CDR2 FNYEAQ. Losses at the gene ends were 1 base for V and 7 bases for J; bases not matched to a gene: 23. The CDR3 is 20 amino acids. CDR3 residues: CASSLVQGTSRVVSYNEQYF. CDR3 nucleotide sequence: TGTGCCAGCAGCTTAGTACAAGGGACTAGCAGGGTAGTGTCCTACAATGAGCAGTACTTC.

The chain recombines TRBV12-3 or TRBV12-4 with TRBJ2-7; D remains unclear. The J call may not be correct, given that the DNA end is closer to TRBJ2-1. The CDR3 length is 11 residues. The CDR3 here is CASSSYYEQFF. CDR3 bases: TGTGCCAGCAGTTCCTACTACGAGCAGTTCTTC.

This clonotype is deemed medium-sized. The rearrangement joins TRBV11-2 to TRBJ2-1; TRBD2 matches at 14 bases. V lost 1 base, J lost 6 bases, and 5 bases stayed unmatched. The CDR3 runs to 17 residues. Per germline, CDR1 SGHAT and CDR2 FQNNGV. This CDR3 is CASSLVGTSGSINEQFF. DNA of the CDR3: TGTGCCAGCAGCTTAGTTGGGACTAGCGGGAGTATCAATGAGCAGTTCTTC.

The table lists this clonotype with many counts. This sequence joins TRBV7-3 and TRBJ2-3; possible D gene TRBD2, 6 bases. V gave up 1 base and J gave up 4 bases, with 12 bases separating them. CDR1 SGHTA and CDR2 FQGTGA come from the germline V gene. This CDR3 comprises 15 residues. The CDR3 reads CASSLIGGKADTQYF. For the CDR3, the DNA is TGTGCCAGCAGCTTAATCGGCGGGAAGGCAGATACGCAGTATTTT.

This clonotype was counted many times. V gene TRBV2 combines with J gene TRBJ2-1; 12 bases fit TRBD2. The CDR3 contains 18 residues. J was trimmed by 4 bases and V by 5 bases; bases with no gene match: 12. The germline gives CDR1 SNHLY, CDR2 FYNNEI. As DNA, the CDR3 is TGTGCCAGCAGTTTTTCACTAGCGGGGGGCCAATTATACAATGAGCAGTTCTTC. Protein sequence: CASSFSLAGGQLYNEQFF.

To note about this clonotype: The CDR3 end shows no conserved phenylalanine or tryptophan, and so a read error is likely. Because the CDR3's place on the DNA is in doubt, the DNA is left out and the CDR3 is given as listed by TCRdb. V and J are TRBV7-3 and TRBJ1-6. The CDR3 sequence runs 14 residues, both termini included. Germline V lookup: CDR1 SGHTA, CDR2 FQGTGA. The CDR3 loop reads CARGGMPDPTSSTL.

This rearrangement joins TRBV12-5 to TRBJ2-5, with 13 bases aligning to TRBD2. The closer fit of TRBJ2-7 to the DNA end suggests the J call may be wrong. The germline V gene encodes CDR1 LGHNT and CDR2 FRNRAP. This CDR3 region has 14 residues. CDR3 sequence reads: CASAWTSGSYEQYF. In DNA form, the CDR3 reads TGTGCTAGTGCTTGGACTAGCGGGAGCTACGAGCAGTACTTC.

This clonotype was seen ten or more times. J is TRBJ1-1 and V is TRBV2; D is ambiguous. The germline CDR1 and CDR2 sequences are SNHLY and FYNNEI. Trimming cost V 3 bases and J 1 base, with 15 bases left between them. CDR3 size: 16 residues. Here the CDR3 DNA reads TGTGCCAGCAGTGATCTCGCCAGCCCCTCGAACACTGAAGCTTTCTTT. This gives the protein CASSDLASPSNTEAFF.